One sample yielded the 5 T cell receptor beta chains listed below, sequenced in a study of STAT5B mutations in CD4+ large granular lymphocyte leukemia. TCRdb's copy holds only in-frame clones and misses some; the assay was immunoSEQ multiplex PCR. Of 25,000 to 35,000 clones in the sample, nearly 80% were seen once. Sequencing was carried out using CD4+ T cells from blood buffy coats. The receptors were gathered from a human donor in good health.

This chain joins TRBV18 and TRBJ2-1; D call uncertain. Trimming removed 1 base at V and 5 bases at J, with 6 bases between. Germline values: CDR1 KGHSH, CDR2 LQKENI. The CDR3 length is 13 residues. CDR3 bases: TGTGCCAGCTCACCACAAGGGAACAATGAGCAGTTCTTC. It translates to CASSPQGNNEQFF. Looking up the rest from reference TRBV18 and TRBJ2-1 gives the full variable domain: NAGVMQNPRHLVRRRGQEARLRCSPMKGHSHVYWYRQLPEEGLKFMVYLQKENIIDESGMPKERFSAEFPKEGPSILRIQQVVRGDSAAYFCASSPQGNNEQFFGPGTRLTVL.

This clone was counted only a few times. The V gene is TRBV29-1, the J gene TRBJ1-2; D gene unclear. Germline-derived CDR1 and CDR2 are SQVTM and ANQGSEA. V shed 0 bases and J shed 2 bases, with 13 bases lying between them. The CDR3 loop spans 15 amino acids. CDR3 sequence (DNA): TGCAGCGTTGAAGATATGAACAGCCGGAACTATGGCTACACCTTC. It encodes CSVEDMNSRNYGYTF.

This clone showed up just a few times. This sequence joins TRBV19 and TRBJ2-2, with 7 bases that match TRBD2. This CDR3 spans 15 amino acids. The germline gives CDR1 LNHDA, CDR2 SQIVND (reference sequence). V lost 1 base and J lost 5; bases outside the gene matches: 4. The CDR3 DNA is TGTGCCAGTAGTATAGGGACGGGGGGAACCGGGGAGCTGTTTTTT. Translated, it gives CASSIGTGGTGELFF.

V and J are TRBV18 and TRBJ2-4; TRBD2 matches 10 bases. After removal of 3 bases from V and 3 bases from J, the junction contained 5 bases not matched to a gene. The germline gives CDR1 KGHSH, CDR2 LQKENI. The CDR3 length is 16 residues. The DNA of the CDR3 is TGTGCCAGCTCACCTCTAGCGGGAGACGGCAAAAACATTCAGTACTTC. It is translated as CASSPLAGDGKNIQYF.

This clone has only one observation. Other DNA sequences in the sample encode the same CDR3. The V call is TRBV6-5, the J call TRBJ1-4, with D possibly being TRBD1 (6 bases). Trimming cost V 2 bases and J 2 bases, with 9 bases left between them. This CDR3 region has 15 residues. Germline V gene data show CDR1 as MNHEY and CDR2 as SVGAGI. CDR3 residues: CASSYTRGTNEKLFF. The CDR3 DNA sequence: TGTGCCAGCAGTTACACTAGGGGGACTAATGAAAAACTGTTTTTT.